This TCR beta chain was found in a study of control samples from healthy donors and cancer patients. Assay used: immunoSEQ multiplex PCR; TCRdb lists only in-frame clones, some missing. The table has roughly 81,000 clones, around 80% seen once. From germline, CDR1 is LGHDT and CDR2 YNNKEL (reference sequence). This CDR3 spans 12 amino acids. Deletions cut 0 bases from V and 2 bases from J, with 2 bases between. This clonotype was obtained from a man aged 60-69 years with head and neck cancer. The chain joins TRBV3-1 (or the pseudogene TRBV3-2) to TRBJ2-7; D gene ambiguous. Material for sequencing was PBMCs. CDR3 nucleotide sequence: TGTGCCAGCAGCCAAGACACCTACGAGCAGTACTTC. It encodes CASSQDTYEQYF.